The entry below gives a single T cell receptor beta chain sequence along with its context. This clone was recorded a few times. The antigen this receptor binds is unknown. Base qualities are not at hand, and no much larger clone is one base apart. Other DNA sequences in this specimen translate into the identical CDR3. These data belong to a study of beta chain features in type 1 diabetes (dated 2018 in TCRdb). About the investigation overall: Mean age, gender distribution, total cell number and subset yield were not different between patients and healthy donors. Across all samples, fewer than 110,000,000 sorted cells were examined, and cell number per subset correlated strongly with RNA yield. In the study, recently diagnosed type 1 diabetes patients and matched healthy donors were compared on the TCRB repertoires of their sorted circulating CD4+ T cell subsets. Naive and central memory subsets were obtained from all 30 or so donors, but regulatory and stem cell-like memory subsets were isolated from only 8 patients and roughly 8 healthy donors.

Each donor gave one peripheral blood draw, averaging approximately 0.11 L, which was collected into heparinised tubes. Naive, central memory, regulatory and stem cell-like memory CD4+ T cells were sorted on a BD FACSAria II using a panel including CD45RO, CCR7, CD25, CD127, CD95 and CD27. Purity was above 98% for every sorted population. PBMCs were separated immediately by Lymphoprep density gradient centrifugation and were stained directly, without being cultured. So that batch effects would be minimized, each experiment stained and sorted samples in pairs, pairing one healthy donor with one patient. All of the isolated RNA was reverse transcribed with the High Capacity cDNA Reverse Transcription Kit, so expressed TCRB transcripts were sequenced. Deep immunoSEQ sequencing was applied to naive, central memory and regulatory T cell samples, giving an average of roughly 3.5 million total reads per sample. Sorted cells were lysed in RLT buffer, and RNA was extracted using DNase-treated RNeasy Micro or Mini kits according to cell number. Each cell subset was processed separately to prevent cross-contamination, with patient and healthy donor samples processed together. The immunoSEQ multiplex PCR was used to amplify TCRB sequences from cDNA, generating 87-bp fragments that spanned the CDR3 region. The amplicons were sequenced using the Illumina HiSeq platform. As for the authors' bioinformatics: Synthetic template baselines were used to correct PCR bias computationally, reads within Hamming distance 2 were collapsed, and singletons that could not be merged were discarded. Reads were aligned to IMGT to assign V, D and J genes, CDR3 length, and insertions or deletions at six rearrangement sites. Within each subset, clonotype counts were normalized to sorted cell number, and only after that were true diversity and Gini coefficients computed with the tcR R package. Repertoire sharing was quantified using the overlap coefficient calculated on TCRB nucleotide sequences. Out-of-frame TCRB sequences from naive cells were analyzed as a proxy for the pre-selection repertoire. In TCRdb, the immuneACCESS table is reduced to in-frame sequences with V and J assigned. These tables do not hold every clone; where another copy was compared, an unresolved V gene accounts for under half, and the others remain unexplained. From that table come the V and J calls and clone size; the DNA was used to work out D and trimming. This sample gives 350,000 or so clones in total; around 20% of them show up just once. The ten largest clones add up to 0.035% to 0.05% of the sample.

What the study reported, not specific to this receptor: At VDJ recombination sites, patients with type 1 diabetes made fewer insertions and deleted more nucleotides, a pattern implying thymic rearrangement abnormalities. HLA sub-analyses involved small numbers of individuals, so any influence of HLA type on TCRB rearrangement remained unresolved. The naive, central memory and regulatory TCRB repertoires appeared to resemble one another more closely among patients than among healthy donors. Shorter templates might be favored by PCR, yet because patient and control samples were amplified and corrected together, any such skew would affect both groups equally. A moderate but significant shortening of TCRB CDR3 length was observed in type 1 diabetes patients in all four CD4+ subsets. Because cDNA rather than genomic DNA was sequenced, highly expressing activated cells could have been over-represented, although no difference in activation and CD3 levels was found between groups.

The germline V gene provides CDR1 SGHTA and CDR2 FQGNSA. Reading from cysteine to phenylalanine, the CDR3 counts 13 amino acids. Kept here is only the CDR3 DNA, which spans 39 bases and is read in frame from base 1. The V end loses 5 bases and the J end loses 7 bases, and a stretch of 11 bases separates them. Recombination linked TRBV7-2 to TRBJ1-4; a tentative D call is TRBD1 (6 bases match). The receptor was derived from a young woman in good health. Sequencing was carried out using naive CD4+ T cells from blood. In the paper's terms, the cell subset or site label means: true naive CD4+ T cells. The CDR3 protein is CASSPSRGEKLFF. In nucleotide form, the sequence is TGTGCCAGCAGCCCCAGCAGGGGTGAAAAACTGTTTTTT.